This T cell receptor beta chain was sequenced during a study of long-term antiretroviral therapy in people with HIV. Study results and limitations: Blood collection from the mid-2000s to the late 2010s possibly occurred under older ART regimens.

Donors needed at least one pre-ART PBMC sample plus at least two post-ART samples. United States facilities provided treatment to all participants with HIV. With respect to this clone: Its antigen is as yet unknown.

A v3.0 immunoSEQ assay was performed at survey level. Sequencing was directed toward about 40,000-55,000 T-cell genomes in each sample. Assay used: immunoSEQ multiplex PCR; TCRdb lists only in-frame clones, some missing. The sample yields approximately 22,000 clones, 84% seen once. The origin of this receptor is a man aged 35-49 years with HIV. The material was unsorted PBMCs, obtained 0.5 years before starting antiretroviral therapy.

The DNA of the CDR3 is TGCGCCAGCAGCCAAGATAGGACAGTCGTGGACGAGCAGTACTTC. As protein: CASSQDRTVVDEQYF. This rearrangement joins TRBV4-1 to TRBJ2-7; D is possibly TRBD1 (6 bases). Germline CDR1 MGHRA, CDR2 YSYEKL. This CDR3 spans 15 amino acids. V lost 0 bases, J lost 5 bases, and 14 bases lay in between.